Included here is one T cell receptor beta chain sequence, with context. Its cognate antigen is unknown. A single record per CDR3 protein comes from TCRdb applying MiXCR to the reads. The repertoire holds 450,000 to 600,000 distinct CDR3 sequences, with about 11% as singletons. This sample is drawn from a study of T cell repertoires in cytomegalovirus infection. Overall study context: Carrying CMV and the relevant HLA type showed in public TCR beta signatures. Findings of the study overall: What dominated the ex vivo response were HLA-C-restricted CMV-specific TCR beta clonotypes.

Losses at the gene ends were 0 bases for V and 7 bases for J; bases not matched to a gene: 3. Germline CDR1 SGHNT, CDR2 YYREEE (reference sequence). The CDR3 is 15 amino acids. The genes are TRBV5-4 and TRBJ1-5; 11 bases are shared with TRBD1. This receptor was taken from a human donor in good health (CMV status not recorded). Some clones in this sample may be carry-over from other donors' samples. The sequenced sample consisted of PBMCs. This CDR3 is CASSLGTGGGQPQHF. As DNA, the CDR3 is TGTGCCAGCAGCTTGGGGACAGGGGGCGGCCAGCCCCAGCATTTT.